One and the same sample provided the 21 T cell receptor beta chains below, sequenced in a study of early T cells in non-severe SARS-CoV-2 infection. One entry per CDR3 protein results from TCRdb running MiXCR on the 5' RACE reads. The profile shows about 44,000 distinct CDR3 sequences, 20% to 25% of them singletons. The source was whole blood, collected at baseline. These receptors all come from an adult who was a healthcare worker with PCR-confirmed SARS-CoV-2 infection or an uninfected control (not recorded which).

Ten or more counts support this clonotype. The rearrangement joins TRBV7-2 to TRBJ1-1; perhaps TRBD1 as D (6 bases). With 2 bases removed from V and 5 bases from J, the gap between germline ends came to 15 bases. Germline V CDR1 and CDR2: SGHTA, FQGNSA. This CDR3 is 15 amino acids long. This chain's CDR3 is CASSLRGQGLTEAFF. The CDR3 DNA follows: TGTGCCAGCAGCTTACGGGGTCAGGGGCTGACTGAAGCTTTCTTT.

This clonotype occurred once. This chain connects TRBV10-1 to TRBJ2-5, with D possibly being TRBD2 (5 bases). V lost 0 bases and J 3 bases, leaving 11 bases between the germline ends. Germline V gives CDR1 WNHNN, CDR2 SYGVQD (reference sequence). CDR3 length equals 15 residues. The CDR3 loop reads CASSESSDGKETQYF. DNA for the CDR3: TGCGCCAGCAGTGAGTCTTCCGACGGGAAAGAGACCCAGTACTTC.

The table lists this clonotype with a few counts. J is TRBJ2-4 and V is TRBV29-1; 8 nucleotides match TRBD1. V dropped 4 bases and J dropped 8; count of bases not matched to a gene: 4. The CDR3 sequence is 12 residues long. Germline V gives CDR1 SQVTM, CDR2 ANQGSEA. The CDR3 DNA reads as TGCAGCGTTGGAGGACAGGGAGACATTCAGTACTTC. Translated: CSVGGQGDIQYF.

A few counts support this clonotype. V is TRBV18 and J is TRBJ2-5; 12 nucleotides line up with TRBD2. The germline V gene encodes CDR1 KGHSH and CDR2 LQKENI. The CDR3 extends over 16 amino acids. V dropped 4 bases and J dropped 1; count of bases not matched to a gene: 4. The CDR3 DNA sequence: TGTGCCAGCTCACTAGGGACTAGCGGGTTCCAAGAGACCCAGTACTTC. The encoded protein is CASSLGTSGFQETQYF.

This chain connects TRBV7-8 to TRBJ2-3; 11 bases line up with TRBD2. Germline assignment: CDR1 SGHVS and CDR2 FQNEAQ. The ends lost 4 bases at V and 6 bases at J; junction bases unmatched: 9. The CDR3 contains 16 residues. The DNA of the CDR3 is TGTGCCAGCAGCTGGGGTAGCGGGGGGGCCGTTGATACGCAGTATTTT. Translating gives CASSWGSGGAVDTQYF.

The chain uses TRBV12-3 or TRBV12-4 and TRBJ2-5; 7 positions match TRBD2. With V trimmed by 6 bases and J by 5 bases, 12 bases remained unmatched. The CDR3 consists of 15 residues. The CDR3, as DNA: TGTGCCAGCAGCCGGGGCGCGGGGGAGCTGGAGACCCAGTACTTC. It yields the protein CASSRGAGELETQYF.

V is TRBV11-2 and J is TRBJ1-5; 9 bases match TRBD1. Germline loops: CDR1 SGHAT, CDR2 FQNNGV. The CDR3 is 16 residues long. V gave up 5 bases and J gave up 3 bases; unmatched junction bases: 8. The CDR3 DNA reads as TGTGCCAGCAGCCAAGGGACAGGGTCCGTCAATCAGCCCCAGCATTTT. Protein product: CASSQGTGSVNQPQHF.

The rearrangement joins TRBV6-2 or TRBV6-3 to TRBJ2-3, with D unclear. Germline V gene lookup returns CDR1 MNHEY and CDR2 SVGEGT. Trimming shortened V by 0 bases and J by 5 bases, and 12 bases separated the two germline ends. The CDR3 covers 15 residues. The chain's CDR3 is CASSYSGSPGDTQYF. The CDR3 nucleotides are TGTGCCAGCAGTTACTCGGGCTCACCGGGAGATACGCAGTATTTT.

The CDR3 spells CASSLAEGGGEQFF. The CDR3 bases are TGTGCCAGCAGCTTAGCGGAAGGGGGCGGTGAGCAGTTCTTC. The chain uses TRBV11-3 and TRBJ2-1; TRBD1 aligns across 7 bases. The CDR3 is 14 amino acids. CDR1 SGHNT and CDR2 YENEEA come from the germline V gene. V gave up 1 base and J gave up 9 bases; unmatched junction bases: 6.

This clonotype was observed a single time. J is TRBJ1-5 and V is TRBV10-2; D gene uncertain. V was clipped by 0 bases and J by 7 bases, with 10 bases between them. This CDR3 is 14 amino acids long. CDR1 is WSHSY, CDR2 SAAADI, per germline. Here the CDR3 DNA reads TGCGCCAGCAGTGAGTCGGGATTTCGGCAGCCCCAGCATTTT. Its protein is CASSESGFRQPQHF.

V is TRBV19 and J is TRBJ1-2, with 7 bases lining up with TRBD1. The CDR3 loop spans 12 amino acids. Germline trimming cut 10 bases from V and 4 bases from J; bases unmatched to any gene: 6. Germline CDR1 is LNHDA and CDR2 is SQIVND (reference sequence). CDR3 region: CAIGQEGYGYTF. DNA of the CDR3: TGTGCCATAGGACAGGAAGGCTATGGCTACACCTTC.

CDR3 sequence: CASSSGTAYGYTF. The DNA for the CDR3 is TGTGCCAGCAGTTCAGGGACAGCCTATGGCTACACCTTC. This chain joins TRBV12-3 or TRBV12-4 and TRBJ1-2; 7 nucleotides agree with TRBD1. The CDR3 has 13 amino acids. With V trimmed by 4 bases and J by 4 bases, 3 bases remained unmatched.

The CDR3 reads CASSPGGPGRTEAFF. CDR3 nucleotides: TGCGCCAGCAGCCCAGGAGGGCCAGGGAGGACTGAAGCTTTCTTT. The chain employs TRBV4-1 and TRBJ1-1; tentatively, D is TRBD1 (5 bases). The germline V and J ends were trimmed by 4 bases and 5 bases, with 17 bases remaining between them. The CDR3 is made up of 15 amino acids. Germline-derived CDR1 and CDR2 are MGHRA and YSYEKL.

In this sample, this clonotype turned up once. The chain combines TRBV12-3 or TRBV12-4 with TRBJ2-7, with TRBD2 as a possible D gene (7 bases). Trimming cost V 6 bases and J 6 bases, with 18 bases left between them. CDR3 length: 14 residues. In DNA form, the CDR3 reads TGTGCCAGCAGCCCTCGGGGGGCAGAAGGCGAGCAGTACTTC. Its protein is CASSPRGAEGEQYF.

This chain connects TRBV11-2 to TRBJ2-5; 7 nucleotides match TRBD1. Germline V lookup: CDR1 SGHAT, CDR2 FQNNGV. Trimming removed 0 bases from V and 4 bases from J; junction bases left unmatched: 2. This CDR3 contains 14 residues. The DNA for the CDR3 is TGTGCCAGCAGCTTAGATCCAGGGGGAGAGACCCAGTACTTC. Translated: CASSLDPGGETQYF.

This clonotype was seen more than once but under ten times. The rearrangement links TRBV20-1 to TRBJ2-3; no firm D call. Trimming removed 2 bases at V and 1 base at J, with 10 bases between. Looked up from germline, CDR1 is DFQATT and CDR2 is SNEGSKA (reference sequence). The CDR3 runs to 14 residues. In DNA form, the CDR3 reads TGCAGTGCTAGACCACCAAGGGGCACAGATACGCAGTATTTT. Its protein product is CSARPPRGTDTQYF.

This clonotype has only a few counts. The rearrangement links TRBV14 to TRBJ2-4, with 8 bases identical to TRBD2. The trim removed 4 bases at V and 6 bases at J, leaving 8 bases unmatched. Germline V gene data show CDR1 as SGHDN and CDR2 as FVKESK. The CDR3 is 15 amino acids. The CDR3, as DNA: TGTGCCAGCAGCCGTGCGGGGGGACCCACAAACATTCAGTACTTC. As protein: CASSRAGGPTNIQYF.

The V gene is TRBV10-2, the J gene TRBJ2-7; 11 bases match TRBD1. Germline assignment: CDR1 WSHSY and CDR2 SAAADI. V shed 6 bases, J shed 4 bases, and the junction held 2 bases outside the gene matches. The CDR3 extends over 13 amino acids. In DNA, the CDR3 is TGCGCCAGCAGAGGACAGGGGGCTTACGAGCAGTACTTC. It translates to CASRGQGAYEQYF.

There are a few counts of this clonotype. The J gene is TRBJ1-1, the V gene TRBV12-3 or TRBV12-4; a weak D match, TRBD1 (6 bases). CDR3 length: 14 amino acids. V lost 6 bases, J lost 1 base, and 12 bases lay in between. The CDR3 here is CASSHTTGNTEAFF. DNA for the CDR3: TGTGCCAGCAGCCACACGACAGGGAACACTGAAGCTTTCTTT.

The gene calls are TRBV6-6 and TRBJ2-2, with 9 positions matching TRBD1. After removal of 6 bases from V and 3 bases from J, the junction contained 5 bases not matched to a gene. This CDR3 has 15 residues. Germline V gene data show CDR1 as MNHNY and CDR2 as SVGAGI (reference sequence). The CDR3 is CASRAGTGYTGELFF. The CDR3 DNA follows: TGTGCCAGCAGAGCCGGGACAGGGTACACCGGGGAGCTGTTTTTT.

The rearrangement links TRBV30 to TRBJ1-4; tentative D call: TRBD1 (5 bases). Between the trimmed V and J ends, which lost 0 bases and 4 bases, there was a span of 9 bases. The CDR3 covers 14 residues. The germline V gene encodes CDR1 GTSNPN and CDR2 SVGIG (reference sequence). CDR3 DNA: TGTGCCTGGAGTGTACATGGGGGTAATGAAAAACTGTTTTTT. This gives the protein CAWSVHGGNEKLFF.